This T cell receptor beta chain originates from a study of blood T cell repertoires in COVID-19 (dated by TCRdb to 2019 to 2021). A note on the overall study: The collaborator samples originated in the United States, Italy and Spain and spanned the acute and convalescent phases of COVID-19. The material from the prospective study consisted of cDNA or gDNA derived from T cells, B-cell-depleted T cells, or PBMCs. The dataset comprised deeply sampled blood TCRbeta repertoires from subjects exposed to, actively infected with, or recovered from COVID-19. The repertoires were released in a freely available public database intended as a resource for research on the immune response to SARS-CoV-2. The samples were drawn from the first 160 participants of the ongoing ImmuneRACE study and from about 1,200 subjects provided by 6 global collaborators. The sample metadata nearly always contained a de-identified subject ID, COVID-19 status, age in years and sex. Where HLA class I and class II types were available, the types were taken from metadata supplied by the sample provider, not from assay-based typing. Summary of the overall study and its limitations: The amount of clinical and demographic metadata varied by source and participant and was provided uncurated.

The collaborating institutions used their own protocols to collect whole blood in K2EDTA tubes. Collaborator samples were shipped for TCRbeta analysis as frozen whole blood, isolated PBMCs, or DNA extracted from either sample type. With respect to this clone: Its antigen specificity is not known. Base qualities are not at hand, and no much larger clone is one base apart.

TCRbeta CDR3 regions were amplified from genomic DNA using the immunoSEQ Assay, a bias-controlled multiplex PCR. Per the authors' processing: The number of nucleated cells in each sample was estimated from the amplification of reference gene primers within the assay. Sequence reads were collapsed and filtered to measure the absolute abundance of every unique TCRbeta CDR3 rearrangement. Productive Simpson clonality was computed per sample as the square root of Simpson's diversity index over productive rearrangements. TCRdb mirrors the immuneACCESS table, restricted to in-frame sequences. Some clones are absent from its copies; in checked studies, under half trace to an unresolved V gene, and the reason for the others is unknown. That table is the source of V, J and clone size, and D and trimming were worked out from the DNA. The table for this sample lists about 47,000 clones; 82% of them were counted only once. Clones ranked in the top ten supply roughly 14% of the sample.

Sequencing was carried out using peripheral blood. This receptor was taken from a human donor with acute or convalescent COVID-19. The donor label of this sample is uncertain.

For the CDR3, the sequence is CASSRGLAGGVDTQYF. The DNA sequence is given as TGTGCCAGCAGCCGGGGGCTAGCGGGGGGCGTAGATACGCAGTATTTT. Rearrangement joined TRBV3-1 (or the pseudogene TRBV3-2) to TRBJ2-3; 11 middle bases align to TRBD2. From its cysteine to its phenylalanine, the CDR3 spans 16 amino acids. CDR3 DNA is the only sequence kept; it has 48 bases, read in frame from the first base. For CDR1 and CDR2, the germline V gene (reference sequence) lists LGHDT and YNNKEL. Ends trimmed: V by 4 bases, J by 5 bases; bases unmatched to a gene: 8.